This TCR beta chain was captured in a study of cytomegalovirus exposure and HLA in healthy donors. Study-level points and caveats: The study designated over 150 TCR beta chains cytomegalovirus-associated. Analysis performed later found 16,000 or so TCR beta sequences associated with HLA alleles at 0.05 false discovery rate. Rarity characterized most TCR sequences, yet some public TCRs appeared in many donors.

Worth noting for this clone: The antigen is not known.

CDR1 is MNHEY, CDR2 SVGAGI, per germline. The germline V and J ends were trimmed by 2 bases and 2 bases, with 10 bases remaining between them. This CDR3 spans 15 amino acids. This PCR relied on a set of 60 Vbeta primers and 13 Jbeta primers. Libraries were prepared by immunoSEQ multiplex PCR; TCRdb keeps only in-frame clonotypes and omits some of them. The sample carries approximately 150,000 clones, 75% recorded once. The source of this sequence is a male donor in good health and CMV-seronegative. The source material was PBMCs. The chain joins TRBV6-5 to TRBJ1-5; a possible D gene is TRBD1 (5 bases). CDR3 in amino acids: CASSYGGGGNQPQHF. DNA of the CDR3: TGTGCCAGCAGTTACGGGGGGGGAGGCAATCAGCCCCAGCATTTT.